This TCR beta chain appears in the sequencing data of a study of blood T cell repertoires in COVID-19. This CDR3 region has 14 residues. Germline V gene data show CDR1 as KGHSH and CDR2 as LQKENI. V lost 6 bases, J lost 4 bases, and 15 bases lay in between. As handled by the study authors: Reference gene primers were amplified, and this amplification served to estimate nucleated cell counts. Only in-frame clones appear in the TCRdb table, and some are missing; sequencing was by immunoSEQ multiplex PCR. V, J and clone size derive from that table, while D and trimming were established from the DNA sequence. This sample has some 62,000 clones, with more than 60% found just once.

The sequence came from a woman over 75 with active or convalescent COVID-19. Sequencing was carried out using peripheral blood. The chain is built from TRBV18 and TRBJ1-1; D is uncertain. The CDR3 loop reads CASSYARDLTEAFF. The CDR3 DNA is TGTGCCAGCTCCTATGCACGGGATCTCACTGAAGCTTTCTTT.